Each of the 18 T cell receptor beta chains below was sequenced from the same sample in a study of blood T cell repertoires in COVID-19. Method: immunoSEQ multiplex PCR; TCRdb's copy keeps in-frame clones and lacks some. The sample consists of approximately 150,000 clones, about nine tenths of them appearing once. The material sequenced was PBMCs or T cells enriched from blood (not recorded which). These receptors were taken from a middle-aged woman who had been exposed to COVID-19.

The V and J genes are TRBV10-2 and TRBJ1-5; 9 bases match TRBD1. The ends lost 10 bases at V and 8 bases at J; junction bases unmatched: 15. CDR1 WSHSY and CDR2 SAAADI come from the germline V gene. There are 15 residues in the CDR3. Written as DNA, the CDR3 is TGCGCCACCCTACGGGACAGGGAGTCTGTGGAGCCCCAGCATTTT. It is translated as CATLRDRESVEPQHF.

In its sample, this clone was seen a few times. The chain carries TRBV6-4 and TRBJ2-2; 13 bases align to TRBD2. V lost 6 bases and J lost 5; bases outside the gene matches: 3. Germline CDR1 reads MRHNA; CDR2 reads SNTAGT. This CDR3 contains 15 residues. The CDR3 region is CASSRLAGGTGELFF. The CDR3 region has the DNA TGTGCCAGCAGCAGACTAGCGGGGGGAACCGGGGAGCTGTTTTTT.

The chain uses TRBV2 and TRBJ2-5, with TRBD1 matching over 8 bases. CDR3 length equals 12 residues. Trimming cost V 10 bases and J 5 bases; bases outside gene matches: 6. Germline V lookup: CDR1 SNHLY, CDR2 FYNNEI. The CDR3 here is CAISGQGETQYF. CDR3 in DNA: TGTGCCATTTCCGGACAGGGCGAGACCCAGTACTTC.

About this clone itself: This sample also contains other DNA sequences that code for the same CDR3. The chain carries TRBV5-1 and TRBJ2-5; D might be TRBD1 (6 bases). The V gene's germline CDR1 is SGHRS and CDR2 YFSETQ. Trimming cost V 3 bases and J 4 bases, with 10 bases left between them. CDR3 length: 13 residues. The CDR3 DNA reads as TGCGCCAGCAGCTCACAGGGCGGAGAGACCCAGTACTTC. Protein: CASSSQGGETQYF. The entire variable domain, with the rest obtained from reference TRBV5-1 and TRBJ2-5, is as follows: KAGVTQTPRYLIKTRGQQVTLSCSPISGHRSVSWYQQTPGQGLQFLFEYFSETQRNKGNFPGRFSGRQFSNSRSEMNVSTLELGDSALYLCASSSQGGETQYFGPGTRLLVL.

The rearrangement links TRBV12-3 or TRBV12-4 to TRBJ1-2, with a tentative D call TRBD1 (6 bases). This CDR3 comprises 13 residues. Trimming removed 6 bases at V and 2 bases at J, with 10 bases between. In nucleotides, the CDR3 is TGTGCCAGCAGCAAAGGACAGAACTATGGCTACACCTTC. The encoded protein is CASSKGQNYGYTF.

The genes are TRBV7-2 and TRBJ2-5; 7 bases match TRBD2. CDR3 length equals 15 residues. CDR1 and CDR2 from the germline V gene are SGHTA and FQGNSA. With V trimmed by 7 bases and J by 4 bases, 12 bases remained unmatched. The CDR3 loop is CASMPMAGDIETQYF. In DNA, the CDR3 is TGTGCCAGCATGCCCATGGCGGGAGACATAGAGACCCAGTACTTC.

This clone was seen just once. The rearrangement links TRBV2 to TRBJ1-6, with 7 positions matching TRBD1. The trim removed 1 base at V and 9 bases at J, leaving 9 bases unmatched. This CDR3 comprises 16 residues. Germline loops: CDR1 SNHLY, CDR2 FYNNEI. This CDR3 is CASSEGKRTGASPLHF. For the CDR3, the DNA is TGTGCCAGCAGTGAAGGAAAGAGGACAGGCGCTTCACCCCTCCACTTT. Drawing the rest from reference TRBV2 and TRBJ1-6, the complete variable domain is EPEVTQTPSHQVTQMGQEVILRCVPISNHLYFYWYRQILGQKVEFLVSFYNNEISEKSEIFDDQFSVERPDGSNFTLKIRSTKLEDSAMYFCASSEGKRTGASPLHFGNGTRLTVT.

The V call is TRBV2, the J call TRBJ1-2; TRBD1 agrees at 7 bases. The ends lost 8 bases at V and 0 bases at J; junction bases unmatched: 6. The CDR3 has 14 amino acids. Germline CDR1 and CDR2: SNHLY and FYNNEI. The CDR3 sequence is CASEGALANYGYTF. In DNA form, the CDR3 reads TGTGCCAGCGAGGGGGCCTTAGCTAACTATGGCTACACCTTC.

The gene calls are TRBV19 and TRBJ1-1; 8 nucleotides line up with TRBD1. The V and J ends lost 6 bases and 0 bases, in that order; junction bases with no gene match: 6. The CDR3 contains 15 residues. Germline V gene data show CDR1 as LNHDA and CDR2 as SQIVND (reference sequence). CDR3 loop: CASSGTGGLNTEAFF. The CDR3 region has the DNA TGTGCCAGTAGCGGGACAGGTGGCCTGAACACTGAAGCTTTCTTT.

This chain links TRBV27 with TRBJ2-7; D not resolved. Trimming took off 1 base at V and 2 bases at J, with 12 bases between the two ends. The germline gives CDR1 MNHEY, CDR2 SMNVEV (reference sequence). The CDR3 loop spans 15 amino acids. The DNA of the CDR3 is TGTGCCAGCAGTTTATTGGGTGCGGCTACCTACGAGCAGTACTTC. It is translated as CASSLLGAATYEQYF.

This sequence joins TRBV29-1 and TRBJ1-6, with D maybe TRBD1 (5 bases). Germline CDR1 reads SQVTM; CDR2 reads ANQGSEA. The V gene lost 4 bases and the J gene lost 10 bases, with 11 bases spanning the gap. The CDR3 totals 12 residues. Written as DNA, the CDR3 is TGCAGCGTTGGCAGGGAGGGGTCACCCCTCCACTTT. Amino acid sequence: CSVGREGSPLHF.

V gene TRBV9 combines with J gene TRBJ1-1, with TRBD1 matching over 7 bases. Germline values: CDR1 SGDLS, CDR2 YYNGEE. The length of the CDR3 is 15 residues. With 4 bases clipped from V and 1 base from J, the junction kept 7 bases outside the gene matches. CDR3 nucleotides: TGTGCCAGCAGCTTGCGGGACAGCTCGAACACTGAAGCTTTCTTT. Its translation: CASSLRDSSNTEAFF.

This clone occurred a few times. V gene TRBV15 combines with J gene TRBJ2-1; 8 nucleotides match TRBD2. CDR1 and CDR2 (germline): LNHNV, YYDKDF (reference sequence). This CDR3 spans 16 amino acids. V shed 1 base and J 6 bases; nucleotides not matched to a gene: 8. The CDR3 DNA follows: TGTGCCACCAGCAGAGGAGCGGGAGCCACGGCCAATGAGCAGTTCTTC. This gives the protein CATSRGAGATANEQFF.

The chain uses TRBV29-1 and TRBJ2-1, with 12 bases identical to TRBD2. This CDR3 spans 14 amino acids. Germline-derived CDR1 and CDR2 are SQVTM and ANQGSEA. Trimming at V came to 6 bases and at J to 3 bases, leaving 3 bases not matched to a gene. The CDR3 sequence is CSVLGLAGYNEQFF. The CDR3 DNA reads TGCAGCGTGCTGGGACTAGCGGGCTACAATGAGCAGTTCTTC.

This clone was observed once. This chain joins TRBV5-1 and TRBJ1-1, with D perhaps TRBD1 (6 bases). V lost 0 bases and J lost 0, with 15 bases in between. The CDR3 is made up of 17 amino acids. The germline CDR1 and CDR2 sequences are SGHRS and YFSETQ. CDR3 protein: CASSLAGTSLLNTEAFF. In DNA form, the CDR3 reads TGCGCCAGCAGCTTGGCTGGGACAAGCCTCTTGAACACTGAAGCTTTCTTT.

The count of this clone is one. The chain joins TRBV7-6 to TRBJ2-5; 8 bases line up with TRBD2. The CDR3 runs 14 residues. V was pared by 5 bases and J by 4 bases, with 6 bases of the junction left unmatched. Germline CDR1 is SGHVS and CDR2 is FNYEAQ. For the CDR3, the DNA is TGTGCCAGCAGCGAGGGACTAGTGAGAGAGACCCAGTACTTC. Encoded protein: CASSEGLVRETQYF.

This rearrangement joins TRBV19 to TRBJ2-3; D is perhaps TRBD1 (5 bases). Per the germline V gene, CDR1 is LNHDA and CDR2 is SQIVND (reference sequence). With 2 bases removed from V and 4 bases from J, the gap between germline ends came to 10 bases. CDR3 length equals 14 residues. CDR3 sequence (DNA): TGTGCCAGTAGTATACAGGGATTCGCAGATACGCAGTATTTT. Translated, it gives CASSIQGFADTQYF. Complete variable domain (other parts from reference TRBV19 and TRBJ2-3): DGGITQSPKYLFRKEGQNVTLSCEQNLNHDAMYWYRQDPGQGLRLIYYSQIVNDFQKGDIAEGYSVSREKKESFPLTVTSAQKNPTAFYLCASSIQGFADTQYFGPGTRLTVL.

V and J are TRBV2 and TRBJ1-1; TRBD1 matches 7 bases. V shed 6 bases, J shed 6 bases, and the junction held 7 bases outside the gene matches. CDR1 SNHLY and CDR2 FYNNEI come from the germline V gene. The CDR3 sequence is 13 residues long. CDR3: CASSARGLAEAFF. The DNA of the CDR3 is TGTGCCAGCAGCGCTAGGGGGCTCGCTGAAGCTTTCTTT.